This T cell receptor beta chain was profiled in a study of neurological immune-mediated disorders (dated by TCRdb to between 2018 and 2021). The study in broad terms: Peripheral blood TCR-beta repertoires from patients with HTLV-I-associated myelopathy (HAM/TSP), patients with multiple sclerosis, and healthy controls were compared in the study using UMI-based sequencing. The approximately 100 TCR-beta libraries included longitudinal samples, technical triplicates and paired sorted CD4+ and CD8+ T-cell subsets alongside PBMC samples. Of the approximately 66 subjects in the cohort, around 15 were HAM/TSP patients, 34 were multiple sclerosis patients, and about 20 were healthy controls. Points the paper makes about the study in general: No identical CDR3 amino acid sequences were found to be shared among expanded clones across subjects, suggesting that TCR-beta repertoires were private in all groups. The highest TCR clonal expansion was observed in HAM/TSP patients, whereas the lowest was observed in MS patients, even when compared with healthy controls.

cDNA synthesis used template-switch 5'RACE with a primer carrying a 10-nucleotide random unique molecular identifier tagging each TCR transcript. Each sequencing run produced over 200 million TCR-beta sequences covering 15-18 subjects. The RNeasy kit was used to extract total RNA. The KAPA Real-time Library Amplification kit was used to amplify TCR-beta VDJ regions with primers for the TCR constant region and the 5'RACE anchor. Sample indexes and Illumina adaptors were added in a first PCR, after which library yield was increased in a second PCR. After purification with Ampure beads, the TCR product of roughly 650 bp was size-selected on a 2% E-gel SizeSelection system. Before pooling, library quality was checked on a Bioanalyzer, concentration was measured with Qubit, and libraries were quantified with the Kapa Library Quantification kit. An Illumina HiSeq 2500 was used to sequence the libraries paired-end at 2 x 150 bp. To increase sequence diversity, about 23-30% phiX was spiked into each library pool. Concerning the study's data processing: Quality-filtered reads were processed with the UMI-based MiGEC pipeline, and over 90% of raw TCR sequences were removed by the MiGEC pipeline during error correction. VDJ genes were aligned to IMGT germline references, and each clonotype was defined by a unique CDR3 amino acid sequence together with V-J genes. VDJtools evaluated clonal expansion, Shannon diversity and CDR3 relatedness (CalcPairwiseDistances, ClusterSamples); CLCbio workbench built phylogenetic trees. Using coefficient-of-variation modelling across technical triplicates, the study counted a clone as expanded if it had at least 8 unique UMIs. Using fastp trimming at Q25 and MiXCR clonotype assembly, TCRdb reanalyzed the public sequencing data and kept in-frame beta chains. For every CDR3 protein sequence, its rows merge into one entry that carries the most common genes and DNA. The V and J calls, along with clone size, are taken from TCRdb and not from the paper's own processing. The sample profile shows around 78,000 distinct CDR3 sequences; 17% of them were found once. The top ten clones comprise approximately 15% of the sample.

The CDR3, cysteine through phenylalanine, is 18 amino acids long. Only the CDR3 portion is preserved as DNA: 54 bases, with reading frame beginning at the first base. CDR1 and CDR2 were assigned from the germline V gene (reference sequence) as MNHEY and SMNVEV. As regards this clonotype: Its antigen has not been determined. A read error may produce the germline difference seen at one junction end.

Healthy controls were blood bank volunteers in Maryland, USA. Unsorted PBMC libraries were generated from 2 million PBMCs stored in RNAlater at -80 °C until RNA extraction. PBMCs were separated from peripheral blood using Ficoll-Hypaque density gradient centrifugation and then cryopreserved in liquid nitrogen. This TCR was sampled from a woman between 40 and 55 years old in good health. The chain is encoded by TRBV27 joined to TRBJ1-4, and TRBD1 aligns with 8 junction nucleotides. Sequencing was carried out using PBMCs. The CDR3 here reads CASSPQITHRGSLEKLLF. DNA sequence: TGTGCCAGCAGCCCCCAGATCACCCACAGGGGGTCGTTGGAAAAACTGCTTTTT. The variable domain in full, with residues beyond the CDR3 obtained from the reference TRBV27 and TRBJ1-4 genes, is EAQVTQNPRYLITVTGKKLTVTCSQNMNHEYMSWYRQDPGLGLRQIYYSMNVEVTDKGDVPEGYKVSRKEKRNFPLILESPSPNQTSLYFCASSPQITHRGSLEKLLFGSGTQLSVL.